This T cell receptor (beta chain) was captured in a study of T cells in women clearing cervical HPV infection. Study at large: Cases: HPV16-related CIN3 or worse on histology, 2 invasive cancers. Blood came at first lesion visit for cases, post-clearance for controls.

Here immunoSEQ multiplex PCR was the method, and the copy in TCRdb shows in-frame clones only, minus some. The sample table includes about 19,000 clones. Each participant carried one incident cervical HPV16 infection only. As concerns this clone: The read ends 3 residues before the CDR3 terminus; that terminus is restored from the germline J gene.

Trimming stripped 5 bases from V and 1 base from J, with 21 bases between. Germline loops: CDR1 MDHEN, CDR2 SYDVKM. This CDR3 is built from 17 residues. The gene calls are TRBV28 and TRBJ2-7; D may be TRBD2 (6 bases). Material: blood buffy coat. This TCR derives from a woman aged 18-69 years with a cervical HPV16 infection that either progressed to CIN3+ or cleared (not recorded which). The CDR3 is CASSPAGPGGSSYEQYF. Incomplete CDR3 DNA: TGTGCCAGCAGTCCGGCGGGGCCTGGGGGTAGTTCCTACGAG.